The T cell receptor beta chain described here comes from a study of shared clonotypes between healthy human individuals. Notes on this clone: Its antigen is not known.

Study-level results: Rarefaction showed sorted-subset sequencing was incomplete despite large depth.

Sequenced by immunoSEQ multiplex PCR; TCRdb stores in-frame clones only, minus some. The sample includes 1 million to 1.2 million clones, roughly 80% of them seen just once. The germline CDR1 and CDR2 sequences are MNHEY and SVGAGI. With 5 bases clipped from V and 5 bases from J, the junction kept 10 bases outside the gene matches. CDR3 length: 15 residues. Sequencing was carried out using memory CD4+ T cells from PBMCs. This sample's subset: CD45RA-negative fraction. The TCR was taken from a man between 18 and 35 years old in good health. Some clones in this sample may be carry-over from other donors' samples. The genes are TRBV6-5 and TRBJ2-5; 8 positions agree with TRBD2. The CDR3 nucleotides read TGTGCCAGCAGTCGGGCCGGGAGGGGAACGGAGACCCAGTACTTC. Amino acid sequence: CASSRAGRGTETQYF.